The 31 T cell receptor beta chains in this list originate from one sample, sequenced in a study of T cell repertoires in ileal Crohn's disease. TCRdb keeps only in-frame clones here, not all; method: immunoSEQ multiplex PCR. The data show 16,000 or so clones, 80% seen once. The sample taken for sequencing was ileal tissue. The origin of the receptors is an adult with Crohn's disease.

The CDR3 reads CASSWGQGNSPLHF. As DNA, the CDR3 is TGTGCCAGCAGCTGGGGACAGGGTAATTCACCCCTCCACTTT. The chain links TRBV5-6 to TRBJ1-6, with 9 bases aligning to TRBD1. From germline, CDR1 is SGHDT and CDR2 YYEEEE. With V trimmed by 3 bases and J by 6 bases, 1 base remained unmatched. This CDR3 region has 14 residues.

The chain employs TRBV18 and TRBJ2-7, with 7 bases that match TRBD2. The V gene's germline CDR1 is KGHSH and CDR2 LQKENI. There are 14 residues in the CDR3. After removal of 2 bases from V and 4 bases from J, the junction contained 5 bases not matched to a gene. The CDR3 DNA reads as TGTGCCAGCTCACCATATGGGGGGGATTACGAGCAGTACTTC. Translated, it gives CASSPYGGDYEQYF.

The chain has TRBV30 and TRBJ2-7; 10 positions agree with TRBD1. This CDR3 is 15 amino acids long. J gave up 2 bases and V 2 bases, and 6 bases lay outside the gene matches. Germline V gene sequence: CDR1 GTSNPN, CDR2 SVGIG (reference sequence). In nucleotides, the CDR3 is TGTGCCTGGAGTTGGGGACAGGGGAACACCTACGAGCAGTACTTC. Its protein product is CAWSWGQGNTYEQYF.

The chain uses TRBV30 and TRBJ2-5; a weak D match, TRBD2 (5 bases). Trimming removed 2 bases from V and 2 bases from J, with 6 bases in between. CDR1 GTSNPN and CDR2 SVGIG come from the germline V gene (reference sequence). The CDR3 length is 12 residues. Written as DNA, the CDR3 is TGTGCCTGGAGTCCGGGGCAAGAGACCCAGTACTTC. This translates into CAWSPGQETQYF.

This chain joins TRBV6-1 and TRBJ2-7, with 12 nucleotides matching TRBD2. Losses at the gene ends were 11 bases for V and 4 bases for J; bases not matched to a gene: 0. Germline V gene lookup returns CDR1 MNHNS and CDR2 SASEGT. The CDR3 has 11 amino acids. CDR3 nucleotides: TGTGCCGGGACTAGCGGGTACGAGCAGTACTTC. Encoded protein: CAGTSGYEQYF.

This sequence joins TRBV18 and TRBJ1-3; the D is unclear. The CDR3 is 18 residues long. CDR1 and CDR2 from the germline V gene are KGHSH and LQKENI. The V end was cut by 0 bases, the J end by 0 bases, with 15 bases between. CDR3 coding DNA: TGTGCCAGCTCACCACCGAGGCTCAGTGCCTTCTCTGGAAACACCATATATTTT. Translation gives CASSPPRLSAFSGNTIYF.

The rearrangement joins TRBV4-1 to TRBJ2-1, with D perhaps TRBD2 (5 bases). The germline V and J ends were trimmed by 0 bases and 7 bases, with 34 bases remaining between them. CDR1 and CDR2 (germline): MGHRA, YSYEKL. CDR3 size: 22 residues. Written as DNA, the CDR3 is TGCGCCAGCAGCCAAGATAATTTTTTCCCCTGGGATCCCCTTAGCGCTACAAATGAGCAGTTCTTC. This encodes CASSQDNFFPWDPLSATNEQFF.

The chain carries TRBV6-5 and TRBJ2-3, with a tentative D call TRBD1 (5 bases). Trimming removed 5 bases from V and 0 bases from J, with 9 bases in between. The CDR3 is made up of 14 amino acids. Germline CDR1 is MNHEY and CDR2 is SVGAGI. CDR3 DNA sequence: TGTGCCAGCAGTCTGACAGTAAGCACAGATACGCAGTATTTT. Translated: CASSLTVSTDTQYF.

The chain employs TRBV18 and TRBJ1-1; D gene uncertain. The CDR3 totals 13 residues. Germline CDR1 KGHSH, CDR2 LQKENI. V was cut by 5 bases and J by 1 base, with 8 bases left in between. CDR3 amino acids: CASSTSWNTEAFF. In DNA form, the CDR3 reads TGTGCCAGCTCAACATCTTGGAACACTGAAGCTTTCTTT.

This chain connects TRBV9 to TRBJ2-2, with TRBD2 matching 11 bases. The CDR3 sequence is 16 residues long. CDR1 is SGDLS, CDR2 YYNGEE, per germline. The trim removed 4 bases at V and 5 bases at J, leaving 7 bases unmatched. The CDR3 reads CASSRASGGRTGELFF. In DNA, the CDR3 is TGTGCCAGCAGCAGAGCTAGCGGGGGGAGAACCGGGGAGCTGTTTTTT.

Only a few counts were recorded for this clone. V and J are TRBV7-9 and TRBJ2-7; maybe TRBD1 (5 bases). The CDR3 runs to 15 residues. The germline V and J ends were trimmed by 2 bases and 2 bases, with 13 bases remaining between them. Germline CDR1 and CDR2: SEHNR and FQNEAQ (reference sequence). The chain's CDR3 is CASSLIQGLPYEQYV. CDR3 DNA: TGTGCCAGCAGCTTAATCCAGGGCCTTCCCTACGAGCAGTACGTC.

This sequence joins TRBV5-1 and TRBJ2-7, with 9 bases that match TRBD1. Trimming cost V 4 bases and J 2 bases; bases outside gene matches: 7. CDR3 length: 15 amino acids. Germline CDR1 SGHRS, CDR2 YFSETQ. The CDR3 reads CASSTRQGEAYEQYF. The CDR3 coding sequence is TGCGCCAGCAGCACCCGACAGGGGGAGGCCTACGAGCAGTACTTC.

This chain joins TRBV7-9 and TRBJ1-6; 8 bases are a match to TRBD1. V shed 5 bases and J 5 bases; nucleotides not matched to a gene: 2. The V gene's germline CDR1 is SEHNR and CDR2 FQNEAQ (reference sequence). The CDR3 runs to 14 residues. CDR3 sequence: CASSEGQDNSPLHF. The CDR3 DNA reads as TGTGCCAGCAGCGAGGGACAGGATAATTCACCCCTCCACTTT.

V usage is TRBV27 and J usage is TRBJ1-1; D gene uncertain. The germline V gene has CDR1 MNHEY and CDR2 SMNVEV (reference sequence). Trimming shortened V by 1 base and J by 8 bases, and 17 bases separated the two germline ends. The CDR3 has 15 residues. The CDR3 sequence: CASSLFSSPRSEAFF. CDR3 DNA: TGTGCCAGCAGTTTATTCTCATCCCCTCGGTCCGAAGCTTTCTTT.

This chain connects TRBV7-8 to TRBJ2-3; possibly TRBD1 for D (5 bases). Germline V lookup: CDR1 SGHVS, CDR2 FQNEAQ. There are 17 residues in the CDR3. The V end lost 4 bases, the J end lost 5 bases, and 22 bases lay between the germline ends. The CDR3 loop reads CASSSTWGTIKGDTQYF. The CDR3 DNA reads TGTGCCAGCAGCTCCACTTGGGGCACCATAAAGGGAGATACGCAGTATTTT.

This chain links TRBV5-1 with TRBJ1-3; D uncertain. This CDR3 is 13 amino acids long. CDR1 is SGHRS and CDR2 is YFSETQ in the germline V gene. Trimming took 4 bases from V and 0 from J, leaving 5 bases between them. Here the CDR3 DNA reads TGCGCCAGCAGCGCTAGCTCTGGAAACACCATATATTTT. Translated: CASSASSGNTIYF. Supplemented by reference TRBV5-1 and TRBJ1-3, the full variable domain reads KAGVTQTPRYLIKTRGQQVTLSCSPISGHRSVSWYQQTPGQGLQFLFEYFSETQRNKGNFPGRFSGRQFSNSRSEMNVSTLELGDSALYLCASSASSGNTIYFGEGSWLTVV.

The chain is built from TRBV5-1 and TRBJ1-2; TRBD1 might be the D (6 bases). The CDR3 runs to 21 residues. The V end lost 0 bases, the J end lost 0 bases, and 27 bases lay between the germline ends. Per germline, CDR1 SGHRS and CDR2 YFSETQ. The CDR3 loop reads CASSLALRPRQEPIANYGYTF. In DNA, the CDR3 is TGCGCCAGCAGCTTGGCCCTAAGACCGAGACAGGAGCCTATTGCTAACTATGGCTACACCTTC.

This clone was seen just once. The rearrangement uses TRBV19 and TRBJ2-3; 8 bases map to TRBD2. This CDR3 region has 16 residues. J lost 1 base, V lost 3 bases, and 6 bases had no gene match. Germline CDR1 is LNHDA and CDR2 is SQIVND (reference sequence). The CDR3 protein is CASSIRREAGTDTQYF. The CDR3 DNA is TGTGCCAGTAGTATTCGGCGGGAGGCCGGCACAGATACGCAGTATTTT.

The V call is TRBV11-2, the J call TRBJ1-2; D is ambiguous. Trimming cost V 3 bases and J 1 base, with 6 bases left between them. The CDR3 consists of 13 residues. CDR1 and CDR2 from the germline V gene are SGHAT and FQNNGV. The CDR3 loop reads CASSLLSNYGYTF. CDR3 coding DNA: TGTGCCAGCAGCTTGCTCAGTAACTATGGCTACACCTTC.

The gene calls are TRBV30 and TRBJ2-5; D unclear. The germline V gene has CDR1 GTSNPN and CDR2 SVGIG (reference sequence). The V end was cut by 3 bases, the J end by 2 bases, with 7 bases between. The CDR3 runs 12 residues. This chain's CDR3 is CAWSAMQETQYF. CDR3 coding DNA: TGTGCCTGGAGCGCGATGCAAGAGACCCAGTACTTC.

This chain joins TRBV30 and TRBJ1-5; D might be TRBD1 (5 bases). The V gene lost 0 bases and the J gene lost 0 bases, with 9 bases spanning the gap. The CDR3 contains 15 residues. Germline V CDR1 and CDR2: GTSNPN, SVGIG (reference sequence). Here the CDR3 DNA reads TGTGCCTGGAGTGTTGGGGCCTATAGCAATCAGCCCCAGCATTTT. Translated: CAWSVGAYSNQPQHF.

The rearrangement joins TRBV4-2 to TRBJ2-1; possibly TRBD2 for D (7 bases). The CDR3 contains 16 residues. V was shortened by 0 bases and J by 5 bases, with 14 bases between the two germline ends. Germline CDR1 reads LGHNA; CDR2 reads YNFKEQ. CDR3 sequence (DNA): TGTGCCAGCAGCCAAGATCGGGGGGACACCCACAATGAGCAGTTCTTC. Translating gives CASSQDRGDTHNEQFF.

The gene calls are TRBV7-2 and TRBJ1-1; 10 nucleotides align to TRBD1. Per germline, CDR1 SGHTA and CDR2 FQGNSA. The CDR3 totals 16 residues. Losses at the gene ends were 0 bases for V and 5 bases for J; bases not matched to a gene: 6. The CDR3 nucleotides are TGTGCCAGCAGCTTAGCCCCGGGACAGGGGAGGACTGAAGCTTTCTTT. Protein product: CASSLAPGQGRTEAFF.

This chain joins TRBV19 and TRBJ1-1, with D possibly matching TRBD1 (5 bases). V was shortened by 5 bases and J by 3 bases, with 16 bases between the two germline ends. The CDR3 runs to 15 residues. Germline V lookup: CDR1 LNHDA, CDR2 SQIVND (reference sequence). CDR3 loop: CASSLRTHMDTEAFF. DNA for the CDR3: TGTGCCAGTAGTCTCCGGACACATATGGACACTGAAGCTTTCTTT.

This clone was observed a single time. J is TRBJ2-7 and V is TRBV6-5, with 7 bases aligning to TRBD2. The CDR3 runs 14 residues. The germline V gene encodes CDR1 MNHEY and CDR2 SVGAGI. With V trimmed by 8 bases and J by 3 bases, 10 bases remained unmatched. This CDR3 is CASASLTSFYEQYV. The CDR3 nucleotides are TGTGCCAGCGCGAGTTTGACTAGCTTCTACGAGCAGTACGTC.

This clone appeared a single time. J is TRBJ1-6 and V is TRBV5-1, with 8 bases identical to TRBD1. The CDR3 consists of 17 residues. The germline gives CDR1 SGHRS, CDR2 YFSETQ. Trimming removed 2 bases from V and 7 bases from J; junction bases left unmatched: 11. CDR3: CASSFLPTGQENSPLHF. The CDR3 region has the DNA TGCGCCAGCAGCTTTTTGCCCACGGGACAGGAAAATTCACCCCTCCACTTT.

The chain is built from TRBV23-1 and TRBJ1-2; maybe TRBD1 (5 bases). TRBV23-1 is an ORF for which the function is uncertain. The length of the CDR3 is 13 residues. Trimming pared 11 bases from V and 7 bases from J, leaving 20 bases between. The DNA for the CDR3 is TGCGCCCCCGTAAAGGGGCGGTCGGGTGGCTACACCTTC. Translated, it gives CAPVKGRSGGYTF.

The CDR3 DNA reads as TGTGCCAGCAGCGCTAGGGGACTAGTCCATGAGCAGTTCTTC. As protein: CASSARGLVHEQFF. The chain carries TRBV9 and TRBJ2-1; 8 bases align to TRBD2. Germline V lookup: CDR1 SGDLS, CDR2 YYNGEE. The CDR3 totals 14 residues. V lost 3 bases and J lost 8; bases outside the gene matches: 7.

The genes are TRBV5-6 and TRBJ2-7, with D unresolved. This CDR3 is built from 14 residues. The V gene's germline CDR1 is SGHDT and CDR2 YYEEEE. The V end was cut by 3 bases, the J end by 7 bases, with 17 bases between. In nucleotides, the CDR3 is TGTGCCAGCAGCTCATTAGTGCTTCTGAGGGAGCAGTACTTC. It yields the protein CASSSLVLLREQYF.

V gene TRBV9 combines with J gene TRBJ1-2; possible D gene TRBD1, 6 bases. This CDR3 comprises 14 residues. The V gene lost 3 bases and the J gene lost 5 bases, with 14 bases spanning the gap. Germline lookup yields CDR1 SGDLS and CDR2 YYNGEE. CDR3 sequence reads: CASSDRGAGYGYTF. DNA for the CDR3: TGTGCCAGCAGCGACCGGGGGGCTGGGTATGGCTACACCTTC. The entire variable domain, with the rest obtained from reference TRBV9 and TRBJ1-2, is as follows: DSGVTQTPKHLITATGQRVTLRCSPRSGDLSVYWYQQSLDQGLQFLIQYYNGEERAKGNILERFSAQQFPDLHSELNLSSLELGDSALYFCASSDRGAGYGYTFGSGTRLTVV.

This chain uses TRBV27 with TRBJ2-1; 13 bases are shared with TRBD2. Germline V lookup: CDR1 MNHEY, CDR2 SMNVEV (reference sequence). V was clipped by 5 bases and J by 8 bases; unmatched bases: 12. CDR3 length: 17 amino acids. Here the CDR3 reads CASSPRTSGGLSDEQFF. In nucleotides, the CDR3 is TGTGCCAGCAGTCCCCGGACTAGCGGGGGCCTCTCGGATGAGCAGTTCTTC.